This T cell receptor beta chain was sequenced for a study of shared T cell receptors in the human thymus. This clone was seen only a few times. Method: immunoSEQ multiplex PCR; TCRdb's copy keeps in-frame clones and lacks some. This table holds approximately 760,000 clones, approximately 83% found once. CDR1 MNHNY and CDR2 SVGAGI come from the germline V gene (reference sequence). V dropped 8 bases and J dropped 2 bases, with 9 bases sitting between them. This CDR3 comprises 12 residues. A further study also used this sample, focusing on human thymus T cells. That work contributes: Healthy Finnish infants undergoing corrective surgery for congenital heart defects were the donors. It was from resections taken during corrective heart surgery that the thymus tissue came. Use of V and J genes seemed skewed within the thymic and blood repertoires. Thymic repertoires overlap heavily among unrelated individuals, related research has reported.

The V gene is TRBV6-6, the J gene TRBJ2-5; possible D gene TRBD2, 6 bases. Sequences were obtained from thymocytes. The source of this sequence is a girl less than two years old with a congenital heart defect. The CDR3 DNA reads as TGTGCCAGCGGAGGGCCTCAAGAGACCCAGTACTTC. The encoded protein is CASGGPQETQYF.